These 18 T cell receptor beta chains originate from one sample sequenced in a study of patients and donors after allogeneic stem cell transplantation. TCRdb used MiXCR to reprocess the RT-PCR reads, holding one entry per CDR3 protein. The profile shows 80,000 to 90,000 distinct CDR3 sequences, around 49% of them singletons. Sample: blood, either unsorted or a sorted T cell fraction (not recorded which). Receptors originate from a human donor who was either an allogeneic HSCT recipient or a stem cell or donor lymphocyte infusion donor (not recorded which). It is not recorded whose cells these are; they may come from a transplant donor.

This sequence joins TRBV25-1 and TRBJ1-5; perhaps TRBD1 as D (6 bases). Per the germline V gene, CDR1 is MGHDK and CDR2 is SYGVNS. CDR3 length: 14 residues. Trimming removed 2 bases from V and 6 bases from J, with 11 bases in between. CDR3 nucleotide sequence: TGTGCCAGCAGTGAAGTGGGGGCGGGTCAGCCCCAGCATTTT. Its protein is CASSEVGAGQPQHF.

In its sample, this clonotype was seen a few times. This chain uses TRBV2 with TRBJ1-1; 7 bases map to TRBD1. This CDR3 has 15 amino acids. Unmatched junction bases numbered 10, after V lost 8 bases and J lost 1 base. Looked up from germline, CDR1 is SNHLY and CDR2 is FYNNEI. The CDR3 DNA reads TGTGCCAGCTCGACAGGGCGCACAAGGAACACTGAAGCTTTCTTT. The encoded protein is CASSTGRTRNTEAFF.

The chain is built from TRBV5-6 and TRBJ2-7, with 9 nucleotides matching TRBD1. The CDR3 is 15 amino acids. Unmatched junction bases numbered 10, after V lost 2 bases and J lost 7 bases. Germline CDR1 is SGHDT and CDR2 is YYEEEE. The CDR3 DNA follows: TGTGCCAGCAGCTTCGACAGGGGGATCCCGGGGGAGCAGTACTTC. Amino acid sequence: CASSFDRGIPGEQYF.

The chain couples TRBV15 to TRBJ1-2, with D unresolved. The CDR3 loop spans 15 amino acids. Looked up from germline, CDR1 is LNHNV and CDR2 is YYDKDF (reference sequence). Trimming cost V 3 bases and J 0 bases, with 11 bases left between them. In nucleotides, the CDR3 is TGTGCCACCAGCAGGTGGGCGTCAGCTAACTATGGCTACACCTTC. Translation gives CATSRWASANYGYTF. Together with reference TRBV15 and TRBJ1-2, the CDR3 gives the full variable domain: DAMVIQNPRYQVTQFGKPVTLSCSQTLNHNVMYWYQQKSSQAPKLLFHYYDKDFNNEADTPDNFQSRRPNTSFCFLDIRSPGLGDTAMYLCATSRWASANYGYTFGSGTRLTVV.

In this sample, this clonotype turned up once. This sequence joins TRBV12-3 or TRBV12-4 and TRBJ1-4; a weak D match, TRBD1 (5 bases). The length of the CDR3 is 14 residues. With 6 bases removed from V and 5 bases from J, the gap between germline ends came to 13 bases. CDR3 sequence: CASSPGRENEKLFF. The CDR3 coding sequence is TGTGCCAGCAGCCCGGGACGGGAAAATGAAAAACTGTTTTTT.

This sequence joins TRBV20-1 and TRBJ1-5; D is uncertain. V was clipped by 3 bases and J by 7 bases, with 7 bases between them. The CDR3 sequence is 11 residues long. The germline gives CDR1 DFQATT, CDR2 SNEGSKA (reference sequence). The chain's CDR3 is CSARVGQPQHF. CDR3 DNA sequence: TGCAGTGCTAGGGTGGGACAGCCCCAGCATTTT.

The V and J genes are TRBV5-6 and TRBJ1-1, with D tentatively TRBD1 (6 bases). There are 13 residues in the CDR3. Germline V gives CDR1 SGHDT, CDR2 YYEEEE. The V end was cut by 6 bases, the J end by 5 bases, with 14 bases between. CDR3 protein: CASTRRGGTEAFF. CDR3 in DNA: TGTGCCAGCACCAGGAGGGGGGGAACTGAAGCTTTCTTT.

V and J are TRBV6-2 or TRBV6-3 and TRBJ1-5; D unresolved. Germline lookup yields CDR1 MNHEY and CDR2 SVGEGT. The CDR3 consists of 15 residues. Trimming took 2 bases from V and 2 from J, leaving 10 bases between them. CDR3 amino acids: CASSYQWARNQPQHF. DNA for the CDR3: TGTGCCAGCAGTTACCAGTGGGCTCGCAATCAGCCCCAGCATTTT.

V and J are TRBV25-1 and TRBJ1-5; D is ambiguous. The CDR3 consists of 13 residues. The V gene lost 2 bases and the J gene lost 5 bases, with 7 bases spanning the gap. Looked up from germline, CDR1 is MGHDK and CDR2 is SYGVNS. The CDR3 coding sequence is TGTGCCAGCAGTGAAGGTATAGATCAGCCCCAGCATTTT. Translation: CASSEGIDQPQHF.

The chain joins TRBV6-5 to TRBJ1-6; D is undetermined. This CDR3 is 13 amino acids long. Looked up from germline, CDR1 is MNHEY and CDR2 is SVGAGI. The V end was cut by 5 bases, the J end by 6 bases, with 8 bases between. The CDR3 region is CASSRGVNSPLHF. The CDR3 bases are TGTGCCAGCAGTCGGGGTGTTAATTCACCCCTCCACTTT.

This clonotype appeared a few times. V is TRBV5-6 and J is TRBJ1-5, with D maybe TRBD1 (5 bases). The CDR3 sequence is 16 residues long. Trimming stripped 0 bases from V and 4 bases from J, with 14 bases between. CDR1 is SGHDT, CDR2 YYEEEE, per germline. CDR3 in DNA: TGTGCCAGCAGCTTGGCCTCGTGGTCAGGGAATCAGCCCCAGCATTTT. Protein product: CASSLASWSGNQPQHF.

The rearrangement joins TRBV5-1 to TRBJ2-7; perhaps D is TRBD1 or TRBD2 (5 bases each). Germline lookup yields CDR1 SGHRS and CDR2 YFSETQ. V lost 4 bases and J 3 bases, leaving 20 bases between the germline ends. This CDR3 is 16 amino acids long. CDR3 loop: CASSQLRTGRIYEQYF. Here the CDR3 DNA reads TGCGCCAGCAGCCAATTACGAACGGGACGGATCTACGAGCAGTACTTC.

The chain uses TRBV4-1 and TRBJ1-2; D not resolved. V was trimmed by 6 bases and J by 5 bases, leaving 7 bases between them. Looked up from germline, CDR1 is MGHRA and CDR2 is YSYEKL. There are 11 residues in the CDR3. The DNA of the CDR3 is TGCGCCAGCAGGAGTTCTTATGGCTACACCTTC. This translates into CASRSSYGYTF.

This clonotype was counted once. This CDR3 is CASSPIRWTQDAGNTIYF. CDR3 coding DNA: TGTGCCAGCAGCCCGATACGATGGACTCAAGACGCTGGAAACACCATATATTTT. This chain links TRBV11-2 with TRBJ1-3; D gene uncertain. V was pared by 5 bases and J by 2 bases, with 22 bases between. The CDR3 consists of 18 residues. Germline V gives CDR1 SGHAT, CDR2 FQNNGV.

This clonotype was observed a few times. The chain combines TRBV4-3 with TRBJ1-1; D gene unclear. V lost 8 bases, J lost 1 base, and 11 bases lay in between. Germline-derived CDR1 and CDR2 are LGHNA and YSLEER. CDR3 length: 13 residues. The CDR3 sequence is CASAGQQNTEAFF. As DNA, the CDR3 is TGCGCCAGCGCGGGCCAGCAGAACACTGAAGCTTTCTTT.

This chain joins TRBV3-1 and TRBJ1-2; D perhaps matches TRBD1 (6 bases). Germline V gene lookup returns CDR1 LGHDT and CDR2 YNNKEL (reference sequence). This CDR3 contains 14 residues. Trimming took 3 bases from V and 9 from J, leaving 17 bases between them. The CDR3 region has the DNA TGTGCCAGCAGCCACCTCGCGGGGGCGAGGAGCTACACCTTC. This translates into CASSHLAGARSYTF.

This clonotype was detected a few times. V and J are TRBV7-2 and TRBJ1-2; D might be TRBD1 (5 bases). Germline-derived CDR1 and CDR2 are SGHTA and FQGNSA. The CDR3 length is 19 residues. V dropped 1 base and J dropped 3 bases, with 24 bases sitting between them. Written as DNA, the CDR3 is TGTGCCAGCAGCTTAGAAATAGGACCTCAATATCCCAGGGACTATGGCTACACCTTC. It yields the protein CASSLEIGPQYPRDYGYTF.

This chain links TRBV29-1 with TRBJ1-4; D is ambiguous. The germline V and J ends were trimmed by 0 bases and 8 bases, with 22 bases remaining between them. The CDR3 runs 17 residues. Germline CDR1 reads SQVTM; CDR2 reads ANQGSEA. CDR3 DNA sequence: TGCAGCGTTGAAGATCCGCAATTGGGTCCATGGGAGGAAAAACTGTTTTTT. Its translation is CSVEDPQLGPWEEKLFF.